This T cell receptor (beta chain) appears in the sequencing data of a study of T cells in Graves' hyperthyroidism and ophthalmopathy. Clinicians diagnosed patients from clinical symptoms, serum thyroxine and TRAb, thyroid ultrasound and orbital computed tomography. This CDR3 contains 12 residues. Germline V gene lookup returns CDR1 SGHRS and CDR2 YFSETQ. Study results and limitations: Most thyroid clonotypes with frequency above 0.001 were detected in blood. Prediction of ophthalmopathy progression came a median around 6 months pre-onset.

In regard to this clonotype: Its antigen is not identified. Since a much larger clone is just one base distant, this may be a read error.

The TCR beta CDR3 regions underwent amplification using RNA transcripts as the source. The study used the HTBI primer set for a first-round RT-PCR of the TCR CDR3. TCRdb re-derived calls from the multiplex PCR reads in MiXCR, one entry per CDR3 protein. Of 400,000 to 600,000 distinct CDR3 sequences listed, around 21% were seen once; the top ten hold about 26%. This TCR derives from a man aged 18-30 years with Graves' hyperthyroidism. Input material: blood. The gene calls are TRBV5-1 and TRBJ1-1; D gene unclear. CDR3 sequence reads: CASTPMNTEAVF. As DNA, the CDR3 is TGCGCCAGCACCCCAATGAACACTGAAGCTGTCTTT. The variable domain in full, with the rest retrieved from reference TRBV5-1 and TRBJ1-1, is KAGVTQTPRYLIKTRGQQVTLSCSPISGHRSVSWYQQTPGQGLQFLFEYFSETQRNKGNFPGRFSGRQFSNSRSEMNVSTLELGDSALYLCASTPMNTEAVFGQGTRLTVV.